This is a list of T cell receptor beta chains from one sample in a study of blood T cell repertoires in COVID-19. Profiled with immunoSEQ multiplex PCR; TCRdb holds only in-frame clones, not every one. Altogether 68,000 or so clones are present, about 91% being singletons, with the ten largest covering 5.5% to 7%. Sequenced material: peripheral blood. Every receptor here comes from a woman aged 65 to 85 with acute or convalescent COVID-19. CDR3s include the opening cysteine and the closing phenylalanine or tryptophan. D genes are given only for firm matches. Expanded clones get a size class; other rows say once, few or many, or leave the size out.

V	J	size	D	CDR3	DNA
TRBV12-5	TRBJ1-2	once	TRBD1	CASGFSNRGEGYTF	TGTGCTAGTGGTTTCTCTAACAGGGGGGAAGGCTACACCTTC
TRBV5-1	TRBJ1-2	NA	NA	CASSPYRTDNYGYTF	TGCGCCAGCAGCCCCTATCGGACAGACAACTATGGCTACACCTTC
TRBV6-6	TRBJ2-3	NA	NA	CASSSGMAYTQYF	TGTGCCAGCAGTTCGGGGATGGCATATACGCAGTATTTT
TRBV5-5	TRBJ1-5	NA	NA	CASSLGQLSNQPQHF	TGTGCCAGCAGCTTGGGACAGTTGAGCAATCAGCCCCAGCATTTT
TRBV6-1	TRBJ1-6	NA	NA	CASSEASGNSYNSPLHF	TGTGCCAGCAGTGAAGCTTCAGGGAACTCCTATAATTCACCCCTCCACTTT
TRBV7-8	TRBJ1-5	NA	TRBD1	CASSPATGQGGQPQHF	TGTGCCAGCAGCCCAGCCACAGGACAGGGAGGTCAGCCCCAGCATTTT
TRBV19	TRBJ2-3	NA	TRBD2	CAGGTSGSRAPQYF	TGTGCCGGGGGGACTAGCGGGAGTAGGGCTCCGCAGTATTTT
TRBV7-9	TRBJ1-5	NA	NA	CASSQSDGEVRQPQHF	TGTGCCAGCAGCCAATCGGACGGGGAGGTCCGTCAGCCCCAGCATTTT
TRBV7-2	TRBJ1-1	once	NA	CASTLRMNTEAFF	TGTGCCAGCACCCTCAGAATGAACACTGAAGCTTTCTTT
TRBV3-1/TRBV3-2	TRBJ2-3	few	TRBD1	CASSFGTGVTDTQYF	TGTGCCAGCAGTTTCGGGACAGGGGTGACAGATACGCAGTATTTT
TRBV7-9	TRBJ1-1	once	TRBD1	CASSLGTGGMTEAFF	TGTGCCAGCAGCTTAGGGACAGGGGGGATGACTGAAGCTTTCTTT
TRBV6-2/TRBV6-3	TRBJ2-7	NA	TRBD2	CASSYSSGPYEQYF	TGTGCCAGCAGTTACTCTAGCGGGCCCTACGAGCAGTACTTC
TRBV6-5	TRBJ1-4	few	NA	CASSLPRGAGEKLFF	TGTGCCAGCAGTCTCCCCCGGGGGGCGGGTGAAAAACTGTTTTTT
TRBV19	TRBJ1-5	once	NA	CASIHTGWSSNQPQHF	TGTGCCAGTATCCATACCGGATGGAGTAGCAATCAGCCCCAGCATTTT
TRBV6-1	TRBJ2-1	few	TRBD1	CASSEDPDRGREQFF	TGTGCCAGCAGTGAGGACCCCGACAGGGGGCGAGAGCAGTTCTTC
TRBV19	TRBJ1-2	NA	NA	CASSINAGTNYGYTF	TGTGCCAGTAGTATTAACGCGGGAACTAACTATGGCTACACCTTC
TRBV6-5	TRBJ1-1	NA	NA	CASSPEGVQNTEAFF	TGTGCCAGCAGCCCCGAGGGGGTACAGAACACTGAAGCTTTCTTT
TRBV30	TRBJ2-3	NA	NA	CAWSISSGVLGTDTQYF	TGTGCCTGGAGTATTTCCTCAGGGGTTTTGGGTACAGATACGCAGTATTTT
TRBV21-1	TRBJ1-5	NA	NA	CASSIRDSNQPQHF	TGTGCCAGCAGCATCAGGGATAGCAATCAGCCCCAGCATTTT
TRBV28	TRBJ2-7	NA	TRBD1	CASSFSGQGFYEQYF	TGTGCCAGCAGTTTCTCGGGACAGGGGTTCTACGAGCAGTACTTC
TRBV6-2/TRBV6-3	TRBJ2-2	NA	NA	CASSYVARGPYDGELFF	TGTGCCAGCAGTTACGTGGCCAGGGGCCCGTACGACGGGGAGCTGTTTTTT
TRBV28	TRBJ1-6	NA	NA	CASSLVQGGSPLHF	TGTGCCAGCAGTTTGGTGCAGGGTGGTTCACCCCTCCACTTT
TRBV7-9	TRBJ1-5	NA	TRBD1	CASSLGQGNQPQHF	TGTGCCAGCAGCTTGGGACAGGGGAATCAGCCCCAGCATTTT
TRBV5-5	TRBJ1-2	NA	TRBD1	CASSSKQGNYGYTF	TGTGCCAGCAGCTCGAAACAGGGGAACTATGGCTACACCTTC
TRBV28	TRBJ2-5	medium-sized	NA	CASSFWSRTQYF	TGTGCCAGCAGTTTTTGGAGTCGGACCCAGTACTTC
TRBV2	TRBJ1-1	NA	NA	CASRAQGSNTEAFF	TGTGCCAGCAGAGCACAGGGTTCGAACACTGAAGCTTTCTTT
TRBV7-3	TRBJ1-2	NA	TRBD1	CASSLTVRDRELYGYTF	TGTGCCAGCAGCTTAACCGTTCGGGACAGGGAGCTCTATGGCTACACCTTC
TRBV30	TRBJ1-5	NA	NA	CAWSVTGGEPQHF	TGTGCCTGGAGTGTTACGGGGGGTGAGCCCCAGCATTTT
TRBV28	TRBJ1-4	NA	NA	CASSFGTLTNEKLFF	TGTGCCAGCAGTTTTGGGACACTTACTAATGAAAAACTGTTTTTT
TRBV28	TRBJ1-5	NA	NA	CASSLGGDSNQPQHF	TGTGCCAGCAGTTTGGGGGGTGATAGCAATCAGCCCCAGCATTTT